The 14 T cell receptor beta chains presented below share a single source sample, sequenced in a study of cytomegalovirus exposure and HLA in healthy donors. A multiplex PCR was run with 60 Vbeta primers and 13 Jbeta primers. Using immunoSEQ multiplex PCR, the repertoire was profiled, and TCRdb retains in-frame clones only, with some absent. The table shows 120,000 to 150,000 clones, with about 75% occurring only once. Input material: PBMCs. These receptor sequences come from a man in his fifties or sixties in good health and CMV-seronegative.

The rearrangement uses TRBV28 and TRBJ2-2; TRBD1 agrees at 11 bases. V trimming: 2 bases; J trimming: 5 bases; junction bases outside the gene matches: 13. CDR1 is MDHEN, CDR2 SYDVKM, per germline. The length of the CDR3 is 19 residues. CDR3 region: CASSLTPTGTGGKTGELFF. CDR3 nucleotides: TGTGCCAGCAGTTTAACCCCGACCGGGACAGGGGGGAAGACCGGGGAGCTGTTTTTT. The entire variable domain, with the rest obtained from reference TRBV28 and TRBJ2-2, is as follows: DVKVTQSSRYLVKRTGEKVFLECVQDMDHENMFWYRQDPGLGLRLIYFSYDVKMKEKGDIPEGYSVSREKKERFSLILESASTNQTSMYLCASSLTPTGTGGKTGELFFGEGSRLTVL.

The J gene is TRBJ2-7, the V gene TRBV5-1; D is ambiguous. CDR1 is SGHRS, CDR2 YFSETQ, per germline. The CDR3 is made up of 14 amino acids. V was shortened by 7 bases and J by 0 bases, with 14 bases between the two germline ends. The CDR3 nucleotides are TGCGCCAGCTCATCGCGCCCGAGCTCCTACGAGCAGTACTTC. As protein: CASSSRPSSYEQYF.

This clone was seen only a few times. This chain connects TRBV29-1 to TRBJ2-7; 10 bases line up with TRBD2. CDR1 SQVTM and CDR2 ANQGSEA come from the germline V gene. Losses at the gene ends were 3 bases for V and 6 bases for J; bases not matched to a gene: 5. CDR3 length: 13 amino acids. In DNA, the CDR3 is TGCAGCGTTGAGCTAGCGGGAGAACGCGAGCAGTACTTC. Its translation: CSVELAGEREQYF.

This clone appeared once. The chain carries TRBV6-1 and TRBJ1-5; D might be TRBD1 (5 bases). The CDR3 extends over 13 amino acids. CDR1 is MNHNS and CDR2 is SASEGT in the germline V gene. The ends were cut back, 5 bases at V and 5 bases at J, with 10 bases in the middle. CDR3 in amino acids: CASSNGADQPQHF. Here the CDR3 DNA reads TGTGCCAGCAGTAATGGGGCGGATCAGCCCCAGCATTTT.

This clone was observed a handful of times. The chain carries TRBV4-1 and TRBJ1-2; 9 bases map to TRBD1. The CDR3 consists of 15 residues. The J segment lost 9 bases and the V segment lost 1 base, leaving 9 bases of the junction unmatched. CDR1 MGHRA and CDR2 YSYEKL come from the germline V gene. This CDR3 reads CASSQGWDRAERYTF. CDR3 nucleotides: TGCGCCAGCAGCCAAGGATGGGACAGGGCTGAACGCTACACCTTC.

In this sample, this clone turned up once. CDR3 sequence (DNA): TGCGCCAGCAGCTTGCGCAGAGGGCTTCTCCTAGATGAGCAGTTCTTC. This encodes CASSLRRGLLLDEQFF. The J gene is TRBJ2-1, the V gene TRBV5-1; perhaps TRBD2 as D (5 bases). The length of the CDR3 is 16 residues. Per germline, CDR1 SGHRS and CDR2 YFSETQ. The V end was cut by 1 base, the J end by 8 bases, with 19 bases between.

The J gene is TRBJ2-6, the V gene TRBV5-4, with 9 bases that match TRBD2. Germline-derived CDR1 and CDR2 are SGHNT and YYREEE (reference sequence). The CDR3 is made up of 17 amino acids. V gave up 0 bases and J gave up 0 bases; unmatched junction bases: 1. In DNA form, the CDR3 reads TGTGCCAGCAGCTTGGGACTAGCGGCCTCTGGGGCCAACGTCCTGACTTTC. Amino acid sequence: CASSLGLAASGANVLTF.

The V call is TRBV7-6, the J call TRBJ2-5; 13 bases agree with TRBD2. The CDR3 is made up of 16 amino acids. Germline CDR1 is SGHVS and CDR2 is FNYEAQ. Trimming cost V 3 bases and J 2 bases; bases outside gene matches: 3. In DNA, the CDR3 is TGTGCCAGCAGCTTGGGACTAGCGGGGCTTCAAGAGACCCAGTACTTC. Encoded protein: CASSLGLAGLQETQYF.

A few counts support this clone. The chain joins TRBV28 to TRBJ1-1; TRBD1 aligns across 8 bases. Germline assignment: CDR1 MDHEN and CDR2 SYDVKM. Trimming took 1 base from V and 8 from J; bases not matched to a gene: 6. This CDR3 comprises 14 residues. In DNA, the CDR3 is TGTGCCAGCAGTTTATCCGACAGGGGAGACGAAGCTTTCTTT. Its protein product is CASSLSDRGDEAFF.

The chain recombines TRBV7-3 with TRBJ2-5; no clear D gene. V was pared by 2 bases and J by 0 bases, with 10 bases between. Germline V gives CDR1 SGHTA, CDR2 FQGTGA. This CDR3 is built from 15 residues. CDR3 residues: CASSLSTPDQETQYF. The CDR3 DNA is TGTGCCAGCAGCTTATCGACACCAGACCAAGAGACCCAGTACTTC. Filled out from reference TRBV7-3 and TRBJ2-5, the complete variable domain reads GAGVSQTPSNKVTEKGKYVELRCDPISGHTALYWYRQSLGQGPEFLIYFQGTGAADDSGLPNDRFFAVRPEGSVSTLKIQRTERGDSAVYLCASSLSTPDQETQYFGPGTRLLVL.

This chain joins TRBV7-4 and TRBJ1-4; possible D gene TRBD1, 5 bases. Germline values: CDR1 SGHVT, CDR2 SQSDAQ. The CDR3 has 17 residues. The V gene lost 5 bases and the J gene lost 6 bases, with 22 bases spanning the gap. This chain's CDR3 is CASSLGRYHWGDEKLFF. DNA for the CDR3: TGTGCCAGCAGCCTGGGCCGATATCATTGGGGGGATGAAAAACTGTTTTTT.

The rearrangement uses TRBV6-1 and TRBJ2-3; D is undetermined. Germline values: CDR1 MNHNS, CDR2 SASEGT. With 3 bases removed from V and 5 bases from J, the gap between germline ends came to 12 bases. This CDR3 contains 14 residues. The CDR3 here is CASSESLVIDTQYF. For the CDR3, the DNA is TGTGCCAGCAGTGAGTCTCTAGTTATAGATACGCAGTATTTT.

This clone appeared a few times. The gene calls are TRBV5-6 and TRBJ2-6, with unresolved D. V was shortened by 4 bases and J by 4 bases, with 6 bases between the two germline ends. The length of the CDR3 is 13 residues. Germline loops: CDR1 SGHDT, CDR2 YYEEEE. The DNA of the CDR3 is TGTGCCAGCAGCCCTCCGGGGGCCAACGTCCTGACTTTC. This translates into CASSPPGANVLTF.

The chain has TRBV28 and TRBJ2-2, with a possible D match to TRBD1 (6 bases). This CDR3 is 15 amino acids long. V was clipped by 6 bases and J by 4 bases, with 15 bases between them. Germline V gene data show CDR1 as MDHEN and CDR2 as SYDVKM. The CDR3 spells CASSSSRGSTGELFF. The CDR3 DNA is TGTGCCAGCAGCTCTAGTAGGGGGAGCACCGGGGAGCTGTTTTTT.